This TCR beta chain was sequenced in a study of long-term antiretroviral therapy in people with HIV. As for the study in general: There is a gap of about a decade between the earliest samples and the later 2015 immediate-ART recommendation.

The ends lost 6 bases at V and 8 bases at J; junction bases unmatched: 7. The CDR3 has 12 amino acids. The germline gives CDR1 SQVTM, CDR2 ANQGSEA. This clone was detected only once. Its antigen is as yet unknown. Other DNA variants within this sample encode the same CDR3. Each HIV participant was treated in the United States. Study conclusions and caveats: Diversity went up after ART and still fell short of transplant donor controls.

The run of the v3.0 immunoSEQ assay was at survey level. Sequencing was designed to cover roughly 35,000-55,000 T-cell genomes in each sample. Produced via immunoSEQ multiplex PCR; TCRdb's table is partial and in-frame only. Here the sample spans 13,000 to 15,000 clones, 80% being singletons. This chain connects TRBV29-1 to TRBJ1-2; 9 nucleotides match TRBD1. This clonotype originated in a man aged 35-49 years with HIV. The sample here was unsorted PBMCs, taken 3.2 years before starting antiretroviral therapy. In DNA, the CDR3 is TGCAGCGTCGGGACAGGGCTGTCGGGCTACACCTTC. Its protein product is CSVGTGLSGYTF.